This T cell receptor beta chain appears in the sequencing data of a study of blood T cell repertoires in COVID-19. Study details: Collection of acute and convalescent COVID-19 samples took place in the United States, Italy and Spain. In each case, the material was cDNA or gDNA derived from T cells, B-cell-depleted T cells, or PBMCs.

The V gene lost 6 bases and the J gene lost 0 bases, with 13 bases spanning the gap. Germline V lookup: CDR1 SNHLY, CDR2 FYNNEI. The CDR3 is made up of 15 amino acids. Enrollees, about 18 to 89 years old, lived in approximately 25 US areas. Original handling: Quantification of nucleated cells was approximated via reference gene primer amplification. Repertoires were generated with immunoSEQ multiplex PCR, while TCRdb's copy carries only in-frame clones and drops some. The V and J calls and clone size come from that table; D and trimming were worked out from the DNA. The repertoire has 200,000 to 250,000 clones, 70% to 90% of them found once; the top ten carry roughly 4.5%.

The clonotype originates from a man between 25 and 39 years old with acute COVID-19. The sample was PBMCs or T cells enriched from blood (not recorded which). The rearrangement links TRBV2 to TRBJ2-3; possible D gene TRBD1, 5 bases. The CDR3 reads CASRLDSSSTDTQYF. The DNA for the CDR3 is TGTGCCAGCAGATTAGACAGTTCTAGCACAGATACGCAGTATTTT.